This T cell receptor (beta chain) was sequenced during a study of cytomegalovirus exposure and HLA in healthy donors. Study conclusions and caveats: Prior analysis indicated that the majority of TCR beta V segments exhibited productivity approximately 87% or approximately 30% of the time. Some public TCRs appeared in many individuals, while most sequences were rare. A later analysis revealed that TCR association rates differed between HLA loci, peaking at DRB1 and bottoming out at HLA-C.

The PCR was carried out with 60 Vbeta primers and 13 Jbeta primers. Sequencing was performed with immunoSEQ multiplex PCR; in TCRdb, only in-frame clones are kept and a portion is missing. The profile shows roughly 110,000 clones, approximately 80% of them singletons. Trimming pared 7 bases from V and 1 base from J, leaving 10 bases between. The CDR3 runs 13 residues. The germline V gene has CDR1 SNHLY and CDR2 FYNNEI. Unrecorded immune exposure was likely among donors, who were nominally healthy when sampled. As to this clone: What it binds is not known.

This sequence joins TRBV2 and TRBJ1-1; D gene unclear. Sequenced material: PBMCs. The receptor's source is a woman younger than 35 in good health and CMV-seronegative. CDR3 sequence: CASTWQWNTEAFF. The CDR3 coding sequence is TGTGCCAGCACATGGCAGTGGAACACTGAAGCTTTCTTT.